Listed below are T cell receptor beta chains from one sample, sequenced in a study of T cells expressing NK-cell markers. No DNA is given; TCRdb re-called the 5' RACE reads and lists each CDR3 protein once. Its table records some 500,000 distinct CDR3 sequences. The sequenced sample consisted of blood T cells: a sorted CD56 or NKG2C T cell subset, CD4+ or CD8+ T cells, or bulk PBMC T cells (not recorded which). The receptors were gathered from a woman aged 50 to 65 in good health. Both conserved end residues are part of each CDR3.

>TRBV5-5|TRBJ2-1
CASSLVEGPYNEQFF
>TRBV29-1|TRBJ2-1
CSVEEGVTRDEQFF
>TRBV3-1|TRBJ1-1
CASSPPPGARTEAFF
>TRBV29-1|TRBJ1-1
CSGLGGWGTEAFF
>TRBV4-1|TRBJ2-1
CASSQDRIPGLAQRGSYNEQFF
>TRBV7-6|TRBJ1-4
CASSLSPGQGIANEKLFF
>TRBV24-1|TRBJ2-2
CATSDFVTGELFF
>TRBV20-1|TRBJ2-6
CSARESSGVLTF
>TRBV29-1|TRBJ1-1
CSVQRGSGEAFF
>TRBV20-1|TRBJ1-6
CSARPPGRGRFGNSPLHF
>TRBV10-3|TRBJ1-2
CAISENNYGYTF
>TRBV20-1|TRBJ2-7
CSARDLANYEQYF
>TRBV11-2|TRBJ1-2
CASRPLQGRHYGYTF
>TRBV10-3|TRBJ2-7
CATSAADEQYF
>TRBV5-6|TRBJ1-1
CASSLTVRNTEAFF
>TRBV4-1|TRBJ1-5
CASSPRQAYSNQPQHF
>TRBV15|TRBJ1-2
CATSRDFNRDYGYTF
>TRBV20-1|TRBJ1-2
CSARVLTGNGYTF
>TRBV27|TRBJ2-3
CASSRESLPEDTQYF
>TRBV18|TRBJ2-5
CASSPRGQPFQETQYF
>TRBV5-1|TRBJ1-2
CASSLEGYGYTF
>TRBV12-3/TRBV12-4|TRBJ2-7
CAGAQGLNREQYF
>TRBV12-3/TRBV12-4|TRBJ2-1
CASSHSPTSGRANEQFF
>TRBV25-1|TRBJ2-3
CASLSFVDTQYF
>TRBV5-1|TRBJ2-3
CASSLEPGRLYTDTQYF
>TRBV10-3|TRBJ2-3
CAISETSGRAGTDTQYF
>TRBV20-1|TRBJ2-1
CSAILRRTYNEQFF
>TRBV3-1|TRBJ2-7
CASSQLGLAETYEQYF
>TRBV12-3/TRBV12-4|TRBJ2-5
CASQTSGRVETQYF
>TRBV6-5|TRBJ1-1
CASSRGQGSTEAFF
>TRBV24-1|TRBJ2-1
CATSQPLRDSEGEQFF
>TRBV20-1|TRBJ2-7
CSPLAGDSYEQYF
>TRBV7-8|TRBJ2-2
CASSPSSSGSYTGELFF
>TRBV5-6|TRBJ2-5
CASSFRTGLIETQYF
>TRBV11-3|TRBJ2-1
CASSDRVKDEQFF
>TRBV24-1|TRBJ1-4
CATSDGTGGNEKLFF
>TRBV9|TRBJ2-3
CASTLSGSTDTQYF
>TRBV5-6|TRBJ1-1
CASSLYPRQMNTEAFF
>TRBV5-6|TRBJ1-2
CASSLPRGDGYTF
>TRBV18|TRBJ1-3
CASSPQRRQHSGNTIYF
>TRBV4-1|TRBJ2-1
CASSQLGRSSYNEQFF
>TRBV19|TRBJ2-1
CASSIDGGGSNEQFF
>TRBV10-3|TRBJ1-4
CATSGGHVATNEKLFF
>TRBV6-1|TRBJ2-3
CASSKFGQYTDTQYF
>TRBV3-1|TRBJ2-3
CASSQAGRNTDTQYF
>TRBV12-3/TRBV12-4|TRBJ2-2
CASSLLWGLATGELFF
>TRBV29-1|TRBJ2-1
CSVDRGREQFF
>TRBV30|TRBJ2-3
CARYQLAGGPQGDTQYF
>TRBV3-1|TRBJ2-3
CASAATDTQYF
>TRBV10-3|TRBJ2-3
CAISAGTSGDTQYF
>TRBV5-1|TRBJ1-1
CASSSGGVVAEAFF
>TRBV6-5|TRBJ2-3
CASSSPRRAFTDTQYF
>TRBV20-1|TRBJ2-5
CSASSPGVRETQYF